This TCR beta chain derives from a study of blood T cell repertoires in COVID-19. Germline trimming cut 5 bases from V and 4 bases from J; bases unmatched to any gene: 7. The V gene's germline CDR1 is SGHVS and CDR2 FNYEAQ. The CDR3 is 16 amino acids. Sequenced by immunoSEQ multiplex PCR; TCRdb stores in-frame clones only, minus some. The sample contains around 94,000 clones, over 80% of which appear only once. The rearrangement uses TRBV7-6 and TRBJ1-6; 8 bases fit TRBD1. Specimen: peripheral blood. This TCR came from a man aged 50 to 60 with acute or convalescent COVID-19. The CDR3 region is CASSKDRGPYNSPLHF. CDR3 sequence (DNA): TGTGCCAGCAGCAAAGACAGGGGTCCTTATAATTCACCCCTCCACTTT.